This T cell receptor beta chain comes out of a study of blood T cell repertoires in COVID-19. V dropped 5 bases and J dropped 4; count of bases not matched to a gene: 6. CDR3 size: 15 residues. CDR1 and CDR2 (germline): SGHTA, FQGNSA. Sequencing was performed with immunoSEQ multiplex PCR; in TCRdb, only in-frame clones are kept and a portion is missing. The sample has approximately 190,000 clones; approximately 83% are singletons. This clone has only a few counts. Participants spanned ages about 18 to 89 years and resided in roughly 22 US areas. Participants reported their clinical history, and cohort assignment relied on those reports. Each recovered donor of Cohort 3 presented with two negative PCRs, clearance, or symptom resolution.

What was sequenced was PBMCs or T cells enriched from blood (not recorded which). The J gene is TRBJ1-5, the V gene TRBV7-2; 9 nucleotides line up with TRBD1. This TCR was sampled from a man aged 35 to 55 who had recovered from COVID-19. In DNA, the CDR3 is TGTGCCAGCAGCCCGACAGGGGGGAGTAATCAGCCCCAGCATTTT. As protein: CASSPTGGSNQPQHF.